This passage covers 16 T cell receptor beta chains from one sample sequenced in a study of Graves' ophthalmopathy and Graves' hyperthyroidism. Scientists amplified the TCR beta CDR3 regions from RNA transcripts. HTBI-primed first-round RT-PCR preceded second-round multiplex PCR. One entry per CDR3 protein results from TCRdb running MiXCR on the multiplex PCR reads. The sample has over a million distinct CDR3 sequences, about 38% seen once. The sequencing sample was made of peripheral blood or thyroid tissue (not recorded which). The receptors here all came from an adult man with Graves' hyperthyroidism.

CDR3: CASGGAAEQYF. The CDR3, as DNA: TGCGCCAGCGGAGGGGCGGCCGAGCAGTACTTC. V is TRBV4-3 and J is TRBJ2-7; tentative D call: TRBD2 (6 bases). Trimming stripped 8 bases from V and 6 bases from J, with 11 bases between. The CDR3 runs to 11 residues. Germline CDR1 and CDR2: LGHNA and YSLEER.

This clonotype was counted only a few times. The chain uses TRBV28 and TRBJ2-5, with TRBD1 matching 11 bases. V lost 2 bases to trimming and J lost 3 bases; unmatched junction nucleotides: 2. Germline V gene data show CDR1 as MDHEN and CDR2 as SYDVKM. This CDR3 is built from 15 residues. The CDR3 nucleotides read TGTGCCAGCAGTTTAGCGGGACAGGGGGAAGAGACCCAGTACTTC. It encodes CASSLAGQGEETQYF.

As regards this clonotype: An end of the junction differs from the germline gene, which may be a read error. This chain uses TRBV7-2 with TRBJ2-7, with TRBD1 matching over 8 bases. Looked up from germline, CDR1 is SGHTA and CDR2 is FQGNSA. The CDR3 has 15 residues. Written as DNA, the CDR3 is TGTGCCAGCAGATTACAGGGACAGGACACCGGGGAGCTGTACTTC. This gives the protein CASRLQGQDTGELYF.

This clonotype has at least ten counts. The gene calls are TRBV20-1 and TRBJ2-5; perhaps TRBD1 as D (5 bases). The V gene's germline CDR1 is DFQATT and CDR2 SNEGSKA (reference sequence). The length of the CDR3 is 13 residues. The V end lost 5 bases, the J end lost 0 bases, and 10 bases lay between the germline ends. CDR3 nucleotide sequence: TGCAGTGCTGCCAGGGCGCACCAAGAGACCCAGTACTTC. It encodes CSAARAHQETQYF.

This clonotype showed up just a few times. The chain joins TRBV24-1 to TRBJ2-3, with TRBD2 as a possible D gene (5 bases). Trimming took off 8 bases at V and 4 bases at J, with 15 bases between the two ends. Per germline, CDR1 KGHDR and CDR2 SFDVKD. This CDR3 contains 14 residues. CDR3 sequence (DNA): TGTGCCACCACCGGCCGGGGAGAGGCAGATACGCAGTATTTT. Translation gives CATTGRGEADTQYF.

V gene TRBV6-5 combines with J gene TRBJ2-7, with a tentative D call TRBD1 (7 bases). The germline gives CDR1 MNHEY, CDR2 SVGAGI. Trimming removed 2 bases from V and 2 bases from J, with 10 bases in between. The CDR3 runs to 14 residues. CDR3 amino acids: CASSYDREAYEQYF. The CDR3 DNA reads as TGTGCCAGCAGTTACGACAGGGAGGCCTACGAGCAGTACTTC.

There are a few counts of this clonotype. The chain uses TRBV11-3 and TRBJ2-7, with 7 bases aligning to TRBD2. The CDR3 is 14 amino acids. Germline loops: CDR1 SGHNT, CDR2 YENEEA. V lost 4 bases and J lost 6; bases outside the gene matches: 9. The CDR3 is CASSSNAGVGEQYF. The CDR3 DNA sequence: TGTGCCAGCAGCTCGAATGCGGGGGTTGGCGAGCAGTACTTC.

CDR3 in DNA: TGCAGTGCAGGGGCAGGGGCCCCCTACGAGCAGTACTTC. Translation gives CSAGAGAPYEQYF. This chain uses TRBV20-1 with TRBJ2-7; a weak D match, TRBD1 (6 bases). CDR1 is DFQATT and CDR2 is SNEGSKA in the germline V gene (reference sequence). The CDR3 is 13 amino acids. V was clipped by 6 bases and J by 2 bases, with 14 bases between them.

The rearrangement uses TRBV7-8 and TRBJ2-3, with 7 bases fitting TRBD1. V dropped 5 bases and J dropped 1; count of bases not matched to a gene: 9. This CDR3 has 16 residues. Germline CDR1 is SGHVS and CDR2 is FQNEAQ. CDR3 sequence reads: CASSLPPGQGTDTQYF. CDR3 sequence (DNA): TGTGCCAGCAGCCTACCCCCCGGACAGGGCACAGATACGCAGTATTTT.

This clonotype was seen many times. The chain couples TRBV9 to TRBJ2-7, with unresolved D. Germline V lookup: CDR1 SGDLS, CDR2 YYNGEE. V lost 0 bases, J lost 1 base, and 11 bases lay in between. The length of the CDR3 is 15 residues. CDR3: CASSVEQYSSYEQYF. The CDR3 DNA reads as TGTGCCAGCAGCGTAGAGCAGTATTCATCCTACGAGCAGTACTTC.

The J gene is TRBJ2-5, the V gene TRBV5-4; D uncertain. Trimming cost V 2 bases and J 5 bases, with 10 bases left between them. CDR3 size: 13 residues. Germline V gene sequence: CDR1 SGHNT, CDR2 YYREEE (reference sequence). The CDR3 bases are TGTGCCAGCAGCTTCAGCGATTGGGAGACCCAGTACTTC. It translates to CASSFSDWETQYF.

This clonotype has only a few counts. The chain couples TRBV28 to TRBJ1-1; 7 positions match TRBD1. The V segment lost 7 bases and the J segment 4 bases; nucleotides outside the gene matches: 3. Germline lookup yields CDR1 MDHEN and CDR2 SYDVKM. The CDR3 sequence is 12 residues long. CDR3 bases: TGTGCCAGCATGAGGGGGCTCACTGAAGCTTTCTTT. Protein: CASMRGLTEAFF. Combining the CDR3 with reference TRBV28 and TRBJ1-1 gives the whole variable domain DVKVTQSSRYLVKRTGEKVFLECVQDMDHENMFWYRQDPGLGLRLIYFSYDVKMKEKGDIPEGYSVSREKKERFSLILESASTNQTSMYLCASMRGLTEAFFGQGTRLTVV.

V and J are TRBV2 and TRBJ2-5; D gene ambiguous. The V gene lost 1 base and the J gene lost 2 bases, with 11 bases spanning the gap. This CDR3 spans 15 amino acids. The germline gives CDR1 SNHLY, CDR2 FYNNEI. CDR3 in DNA: TGTGCCAGCAGTGAAGGTTCAAGCCCTCAAGAGACCCAGTACTTC. It translates to CASSEGSSPQETQYF. Filled out from reference TRBV2 and TRBJ2-5, the complete variable domain reads EPEVTQTPSHQVTQMGQEVILRCVPISNHLYFYWYRQILGQKVEFLVSFYNNEISEKSEIFDDQFSVERPDGSNFTLKIRSTKLEDSAMYFCASSEGSSPQETQYFGPGTRLLVL.

This clonotype was detected ten times or more. The gene calls are TRBV7-6 and TRBJ2-7; tentatively, D is TRBD1 (5 bases). This CDR3 has 16 residues. The germline gives CDR1 SGHVS, CDR2 FNYEAQ. With 1 base removed from V and 5 bases from J, the gap between germline ends came to 18 bases. CDR3 DNA: TGTGCCAGCAGCTTAGAGCCCTGGGGCAGGGTCCACGAGCAGTACTTC. It specifies CASSLEPWGRVHEQYF.

There are many counts of this clonotype. The CDR3 is CASSSGDRRNTEAFF. CDR3 DNA sequence: TGTGCCAGCAGCTCGGGGGACAGGCGAAACACTGAAGCTTTCTTT. The genes are TRBV7-2 and TRBJ1-1; 8 nucleotides match TRBD1. Unmatched junction bases numbered 6, after V lost 4 bases and J lost 2 bases. In germline, CDR1 is SGHTA, CDR2 FQGNSA. There are 15 residues in the CDR3.

This clonotype was counted ten times or more. The V call is TRBV10-3, the J call TRBJ2-7; 10 bases line up with TRBD1. CDR1 and CDR2 (germline): ENHRY, SYGVKD. The CDR3 runs to 14 residues. V trimming: 7 bases; J trimming: 4 bases; junction bases outside the gene matches: 7. The CDR3 sequence is CAINHDRGQYEQYF. The CDR3 nucleotides read TGTGCCATCAATCATGACAGGGGGCAATACGAGCAGTACTTC.